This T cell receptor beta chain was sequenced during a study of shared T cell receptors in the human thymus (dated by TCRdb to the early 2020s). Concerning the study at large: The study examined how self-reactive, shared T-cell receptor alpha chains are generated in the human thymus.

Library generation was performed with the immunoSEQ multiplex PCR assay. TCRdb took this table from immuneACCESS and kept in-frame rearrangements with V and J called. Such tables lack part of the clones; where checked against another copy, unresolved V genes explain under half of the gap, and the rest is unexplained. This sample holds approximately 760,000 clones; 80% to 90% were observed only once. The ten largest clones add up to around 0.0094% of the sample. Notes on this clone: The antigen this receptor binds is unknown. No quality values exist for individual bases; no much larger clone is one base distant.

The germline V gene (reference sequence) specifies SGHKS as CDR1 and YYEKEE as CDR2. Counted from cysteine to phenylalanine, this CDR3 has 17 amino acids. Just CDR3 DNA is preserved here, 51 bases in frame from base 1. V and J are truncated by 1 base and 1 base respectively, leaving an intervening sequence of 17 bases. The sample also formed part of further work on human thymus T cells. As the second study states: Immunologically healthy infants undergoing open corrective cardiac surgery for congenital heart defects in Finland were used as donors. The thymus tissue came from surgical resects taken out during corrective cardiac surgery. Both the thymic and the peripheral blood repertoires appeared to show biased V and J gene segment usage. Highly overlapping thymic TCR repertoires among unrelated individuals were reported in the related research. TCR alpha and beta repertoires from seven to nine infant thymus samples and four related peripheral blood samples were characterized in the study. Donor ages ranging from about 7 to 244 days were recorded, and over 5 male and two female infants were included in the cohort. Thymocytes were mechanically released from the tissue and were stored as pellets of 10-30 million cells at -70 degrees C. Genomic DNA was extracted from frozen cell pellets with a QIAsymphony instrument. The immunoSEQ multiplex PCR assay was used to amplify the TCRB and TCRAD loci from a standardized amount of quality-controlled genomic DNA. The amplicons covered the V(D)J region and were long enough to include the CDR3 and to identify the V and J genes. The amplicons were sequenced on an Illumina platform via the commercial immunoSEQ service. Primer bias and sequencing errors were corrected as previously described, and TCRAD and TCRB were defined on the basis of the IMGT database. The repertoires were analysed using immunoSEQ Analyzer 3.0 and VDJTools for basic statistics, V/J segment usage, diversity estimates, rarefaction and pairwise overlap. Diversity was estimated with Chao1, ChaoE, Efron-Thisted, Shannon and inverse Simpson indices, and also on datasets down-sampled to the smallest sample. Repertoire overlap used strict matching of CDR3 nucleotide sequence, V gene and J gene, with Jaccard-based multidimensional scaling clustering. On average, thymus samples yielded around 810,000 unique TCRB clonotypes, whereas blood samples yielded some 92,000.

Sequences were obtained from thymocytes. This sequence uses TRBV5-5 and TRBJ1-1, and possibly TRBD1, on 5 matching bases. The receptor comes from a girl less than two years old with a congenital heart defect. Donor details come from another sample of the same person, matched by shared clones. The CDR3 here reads CASSLFRGLSKNTEAFF. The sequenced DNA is TGTGCCAGCAGCTTGTTTAGGGGTCTATCAAAGAACACTGAAGCTTTCTTT.